Listed below are T cell receptor beta chains from one sample, sequenced in a study of cytomegalovirus exposure and HLA in healthy donors. This table comes from immunoSEQ multiplex PCR, and its TCRdb copy is limited to in-frame clones, with some not included. The sample has about 140,000 clones; roughly 66% are singletons. Sequencing was performed on PBMCs. The receptors stem from a woman between 55 and 75 years old in good health and CMV-seronegative. Each CDR3 is given with its conserved first and last residue. A D gene is named only where the DNA matches it firmly. Size is stated for part of the rows, as once, few or many counts, or as a class when the clone is expanded.

size	J	D	V	CDR3	DNA
.	TRBJ2-5	TRBD2	TRBV19	CASSIRGPRGGLAGQETQYF	TGTGCCAGTAGTATAAGGGGCCCCCGGGGGGGACTAGCGGGACAAGAGACCCAGTACTTC
.	TRBJ2-7	TRBD1	TRBV10-3	CATGTGTGNGEQYF	TGTGCCACCGGGACCGGGACAGGGAACGGCGAGCAGTACTTC
.	TRBJ1-1	.	TRBV7-2	CASSLSGGATEAFF	TGTGCCAGCAGCTTATCGGGGGGGGCGACTGAAGCTTTCTTT
once	TRBJ2-5	.	TRBV5-4	CASSGGTRQETQYF	TGTGCCAGCAGCGGGGGGACTCGACAAGAGACCCAGTACTTC
.	TRBJ1-2	TRBD1	TRBV27	CASGLQGAYGYTF	TGTGCCAGCGGACTACAGGGGGCCTATGGCTACACCTTC
few	TRBJ1-3	.	TRBV11-2	CASSPIQVSGNTIYF	TGTGCCAGCAGCCCCATACAGGTCTCTGGAAACACCATATATTTT
.	TRBJ1-1	.	TRBV15	CATSRDNGQGEAFF	TGTGCCACCAGCAGAGATAATGGGCAGGGGGAAGCTTTCTTT
.	TRBJ2-1	.	TRBV29-1	CSGERSSYNEQFF	TGCAGCGGAGAGCGGAGCTCCTACAATGAGCAGTTCTTC
few	TRBJ2-1	TRBD2	TRBV9	CASSVVLAGVDEQFF	TGTGCCAGCAGCGTAGTACTAGCGGGAGTTGATGAGCAGTTCTTC
.	TRBJ2-3	TRBD2	TRBV29-1	CSVGLAGVDTQYF	TGCAGCGTTGGGCTAGCGGGAGTAGATACGCAGTATTTT
.	TRBJ2-4	.	TRBV9	CASSPSGVAKNIQYF	TGTGCCAGCAGCCCTTCAGGGGTCGCCAAAAACATTCAGTACTTC
.	TRBJ2-1	.	TRBV5-1	CASSLEQGNNEQFF	TGCGCCAGCAGCTTGGAACAGGGAAACAATGAGCAGTTCTTC
few	TRBJ2-7	TRBD1	TRBV2	CASSSGTGWYEQYF	TGTGCCAGCAGCTCCGGGACAGGGTGGTACGAGCAGTACTTC
.	TRBJ2-2	.	TRBV10-3	CAISEVVGAANTGELFF	TGTGCCATCAGTGAGGTGGTAGGGGCAGCGAACACCGGGGAGCTGTTTTTT
.	TRBJ2-5	TRBD2	TRBV9	CASSPSAGGPSETQYF	TGTGCCAGCAGCCCCTCGGCGGGAGGGCCCTCAGAGACCCAGTACTTC